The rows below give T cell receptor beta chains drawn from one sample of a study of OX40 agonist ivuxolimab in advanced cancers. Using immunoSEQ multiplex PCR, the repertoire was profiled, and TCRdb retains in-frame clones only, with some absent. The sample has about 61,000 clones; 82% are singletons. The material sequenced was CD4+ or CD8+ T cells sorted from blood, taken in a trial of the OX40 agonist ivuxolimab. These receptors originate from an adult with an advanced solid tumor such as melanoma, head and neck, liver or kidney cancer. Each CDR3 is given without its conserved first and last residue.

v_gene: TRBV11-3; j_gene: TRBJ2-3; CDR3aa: ASSFGLAGVGDTQY
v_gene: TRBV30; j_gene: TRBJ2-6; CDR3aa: AWMRERRLAGANVLT
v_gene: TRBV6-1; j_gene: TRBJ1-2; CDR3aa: ASSDRGYGYT
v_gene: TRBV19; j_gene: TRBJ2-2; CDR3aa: ASSLVRTGELF
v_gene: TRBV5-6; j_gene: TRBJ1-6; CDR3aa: ASSFMDRGLINSPLH
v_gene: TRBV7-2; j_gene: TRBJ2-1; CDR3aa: ASSPDRGRGGEQF
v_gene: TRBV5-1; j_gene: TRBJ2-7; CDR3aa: ASTSSSGDYEQY
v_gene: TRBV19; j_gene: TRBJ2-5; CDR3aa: ASRGLGVMETQY
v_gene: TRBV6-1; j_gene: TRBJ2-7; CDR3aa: ASKGIYEQY
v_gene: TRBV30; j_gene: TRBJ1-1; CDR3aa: AWSGAVNTEAF
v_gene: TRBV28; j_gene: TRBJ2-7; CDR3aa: ASSSLGGPTAYEQY
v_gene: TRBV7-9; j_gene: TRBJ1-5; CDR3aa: ASSAQGGGQPQH
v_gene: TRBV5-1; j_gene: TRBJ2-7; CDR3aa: ASSLQGGAYEQY
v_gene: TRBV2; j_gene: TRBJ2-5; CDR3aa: ASSDTQETQY
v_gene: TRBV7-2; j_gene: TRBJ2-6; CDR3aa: ASSLEGSSGANVLT
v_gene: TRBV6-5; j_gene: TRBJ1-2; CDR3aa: ASSYDTGSA
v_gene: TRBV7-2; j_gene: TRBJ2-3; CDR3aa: ASSLGTVPDTQY
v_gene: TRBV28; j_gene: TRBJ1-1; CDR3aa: ASSTNTGERAF